This T cell receptor beta chain was sequenced for a study of spatial heterogeneity in lung cancer. Study-level results: Blood showed ubiquitous tumor TCRs more often at resection than at routine follow-up.

Time point in this sample: sample taken at primary tumor resection. Unsorted tumor, nontumor lung tissue or cryopreserved PBMC supplied the whole RNA. The J segment lost 11 bases and the V segment lost 4 bases, leaving 11 bases of the junction unmatched. CDR1 SGHRS and CDR2 YFSETQ come from the germline V gene. CDR3 length equals 13 residues. This clonotype came up many times. Its antigen is unknown. All TCR cDNA molecules were individually tagged with a unique molecular identifier. One entry per CDR3 protein results from TCRdb running MiXCR on the 5' RACE reads. The data contain tens of thousands of distinct CDR3 sequences, under 5.5% of them singletons.

Here the sequenced sample was PBMCs, taken at surgery. The receptor comes from a male donor with early-stage non-small cell lung cancer. The chain couples TRBV5-1 to TRBJ1-1, with TRBD1 matching over 7 bases. CDR3 sequence reads: CASSADRASRAFF. CDR3 bases: TGCGCCAGCAGCGCAGACAGGGCCTCTAGGGCTTTCTTT.